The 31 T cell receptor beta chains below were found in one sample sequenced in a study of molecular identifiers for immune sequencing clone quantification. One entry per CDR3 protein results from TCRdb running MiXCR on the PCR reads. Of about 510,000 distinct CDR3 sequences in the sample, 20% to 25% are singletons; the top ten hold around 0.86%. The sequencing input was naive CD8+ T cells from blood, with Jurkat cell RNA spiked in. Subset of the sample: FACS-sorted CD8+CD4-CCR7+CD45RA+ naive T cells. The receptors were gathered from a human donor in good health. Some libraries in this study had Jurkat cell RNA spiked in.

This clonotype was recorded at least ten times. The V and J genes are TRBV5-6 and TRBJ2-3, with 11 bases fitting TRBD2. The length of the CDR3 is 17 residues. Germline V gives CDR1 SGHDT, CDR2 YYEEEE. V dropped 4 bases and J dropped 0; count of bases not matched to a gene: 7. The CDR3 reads CASSPGLAEPSTDTQYF. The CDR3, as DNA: TGTGCCAGCAGCCCGGGACTAGCGGAGCCTAGCACAGATACGCAGTATTTT. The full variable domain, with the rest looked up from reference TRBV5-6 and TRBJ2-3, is DAGVTQSPTHLIKTRGQQVTLRCSPKSGHDTVSWYQQALGQGPQFIFQYYEEEERQRGNFPDRFSGHQFPNYSSELNVNALLLGDSALYLCASSPGLAEPSTDTQYFGPGTRLTVL.

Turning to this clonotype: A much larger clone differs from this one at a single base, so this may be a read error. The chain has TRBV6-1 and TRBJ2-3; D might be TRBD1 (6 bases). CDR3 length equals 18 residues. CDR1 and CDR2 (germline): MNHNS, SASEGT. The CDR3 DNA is TGTGCCAGCAGTGATATAGTTACCGCAGGTTCCCGGACAGATTCGCAGTATTTT. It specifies CASSDIVTAGSRTDSQYF.

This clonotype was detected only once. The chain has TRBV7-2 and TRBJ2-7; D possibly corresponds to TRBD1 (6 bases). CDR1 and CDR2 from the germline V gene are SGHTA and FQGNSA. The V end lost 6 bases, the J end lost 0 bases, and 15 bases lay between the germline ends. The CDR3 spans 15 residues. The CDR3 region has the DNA TGTGCCAGCAGTCCCCATCTCAGGGGCTCCTACGAGCAGTACTTC. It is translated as CASSPHLRGSYEQYF.

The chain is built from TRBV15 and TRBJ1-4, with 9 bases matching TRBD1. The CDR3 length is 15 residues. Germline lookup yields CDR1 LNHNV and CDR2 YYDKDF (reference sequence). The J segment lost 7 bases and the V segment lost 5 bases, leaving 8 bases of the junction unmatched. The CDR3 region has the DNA TGTGCCACCAGCCTATCGGGACAGGGAGCTGAAAAACTGTTTTTT. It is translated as CATSLSGQGAEKLFF. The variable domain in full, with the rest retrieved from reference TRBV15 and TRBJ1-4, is DAMVIQNPRYQVTQFGKPVTLSCSQTLNHNVMYWYQQKSSQAPKLLFHYYDKDFNNEADTPDNFQSRRPNTSFCFLDIRSPGLGDTAMYLCATSLSGQGAEKLFFGSGTQLSVL.

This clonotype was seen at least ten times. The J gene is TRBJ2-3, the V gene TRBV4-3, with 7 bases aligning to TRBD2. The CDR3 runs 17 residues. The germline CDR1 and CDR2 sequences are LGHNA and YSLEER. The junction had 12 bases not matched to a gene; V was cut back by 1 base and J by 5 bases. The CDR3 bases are TGCGCCAGCAGCCAAGGACTTCCAGCGGCGGGAGTAGATACGCAGTATTTT. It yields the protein CASSQGLPAAGVDTQYF.

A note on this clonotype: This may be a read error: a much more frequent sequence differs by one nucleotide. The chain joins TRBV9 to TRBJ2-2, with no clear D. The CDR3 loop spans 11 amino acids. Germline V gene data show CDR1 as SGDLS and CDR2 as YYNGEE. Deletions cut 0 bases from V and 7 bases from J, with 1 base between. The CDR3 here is CASSVDGELFF. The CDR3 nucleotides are TGTGCCAGCAGCGTAGACGGGGAGCTGTTTTTT.

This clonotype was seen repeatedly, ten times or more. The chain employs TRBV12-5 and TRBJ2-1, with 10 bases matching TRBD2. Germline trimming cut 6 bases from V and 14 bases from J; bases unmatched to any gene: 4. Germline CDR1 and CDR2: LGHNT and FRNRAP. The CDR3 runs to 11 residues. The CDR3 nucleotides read TGTGCTAGTGGAGAGGGACTAGCGAAGTTCTTC. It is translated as CASGEGLAKFF.

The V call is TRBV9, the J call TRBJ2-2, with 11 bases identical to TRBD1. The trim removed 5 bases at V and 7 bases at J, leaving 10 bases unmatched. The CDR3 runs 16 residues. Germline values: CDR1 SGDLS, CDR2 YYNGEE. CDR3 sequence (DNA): TGTGCCAGCAGGAGCTCGGACAGGGGGCTCGGCGGGGAGCTGTTTTTT. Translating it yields CASRSSDRGLGGELFF.

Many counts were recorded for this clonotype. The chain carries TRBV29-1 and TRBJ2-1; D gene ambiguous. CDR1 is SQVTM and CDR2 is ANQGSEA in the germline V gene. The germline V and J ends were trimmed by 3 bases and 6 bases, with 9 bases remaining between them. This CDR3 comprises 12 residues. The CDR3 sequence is CSVDPVGNEQFF. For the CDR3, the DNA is TGCAGCGTTGACCCAGTTGGCAATGAGCAGTTCTTC.

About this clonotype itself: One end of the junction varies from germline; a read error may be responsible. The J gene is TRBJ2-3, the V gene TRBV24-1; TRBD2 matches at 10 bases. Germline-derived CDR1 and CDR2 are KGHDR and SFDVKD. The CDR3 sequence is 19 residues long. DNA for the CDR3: TGTGCCACCAGTGATTTGTCCGAGCGGGAGGGGCCCAGGACAGGTACGCAGTATTTT. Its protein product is CATSDLSEREGPRTGTQYF.

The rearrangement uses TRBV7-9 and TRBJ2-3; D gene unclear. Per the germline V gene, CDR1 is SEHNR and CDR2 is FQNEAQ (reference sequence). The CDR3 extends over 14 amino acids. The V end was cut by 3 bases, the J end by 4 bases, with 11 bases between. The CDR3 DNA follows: TGTGCCAGCAGCTTCCAGTCTGGTCCAGATACGCAGTATTTT. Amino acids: CASSFQSGPDTQYF.

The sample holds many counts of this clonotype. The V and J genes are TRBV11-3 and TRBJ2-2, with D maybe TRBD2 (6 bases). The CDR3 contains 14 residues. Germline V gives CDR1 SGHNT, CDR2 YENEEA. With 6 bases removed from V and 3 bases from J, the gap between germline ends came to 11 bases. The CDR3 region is CASSGGYHTGELFF. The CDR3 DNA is TGTGCCAGCAGTGGGGGGTATCACACCGGGGAGCTGTTTTTT.

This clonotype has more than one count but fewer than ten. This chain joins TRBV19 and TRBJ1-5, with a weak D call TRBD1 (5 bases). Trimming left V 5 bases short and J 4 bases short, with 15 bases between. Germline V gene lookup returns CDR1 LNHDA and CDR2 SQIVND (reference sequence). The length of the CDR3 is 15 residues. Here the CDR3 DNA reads TGTGCCAGTAGTTGGGACTCCCGAGGGAATCAGCCCCAGCATTTT. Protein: CASSWDSRGNQPQHF.

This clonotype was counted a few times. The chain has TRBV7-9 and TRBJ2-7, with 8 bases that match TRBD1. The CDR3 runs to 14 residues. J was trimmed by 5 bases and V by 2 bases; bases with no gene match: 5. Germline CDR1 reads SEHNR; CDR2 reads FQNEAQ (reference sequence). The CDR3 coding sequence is TGTGCCAGCAGCTTATCAGGGGGCCGGGACGAGCAGTACTTC. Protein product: CASSLSGGRDEQYF.

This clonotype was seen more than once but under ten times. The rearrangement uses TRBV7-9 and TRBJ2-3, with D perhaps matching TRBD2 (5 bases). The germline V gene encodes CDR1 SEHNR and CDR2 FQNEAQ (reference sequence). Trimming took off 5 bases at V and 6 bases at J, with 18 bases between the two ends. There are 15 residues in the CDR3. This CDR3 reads CASSPVSGSGDTQYF. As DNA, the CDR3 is TGTGCCAGCAGCCCCGTGAGTGGGAGTGGGGATACGCAGTATTTT. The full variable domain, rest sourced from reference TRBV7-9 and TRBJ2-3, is DTGVSQNPRHKITKRGQNVTFRCDPISEHNRLYWYRQTLGQGPEFLTYFQNEAQLEKSRLLSDRFSAERPKGSFSTLEIQRTEQGDSAMYLCASSPVSGSGDTQYFGPGTRLTVL.

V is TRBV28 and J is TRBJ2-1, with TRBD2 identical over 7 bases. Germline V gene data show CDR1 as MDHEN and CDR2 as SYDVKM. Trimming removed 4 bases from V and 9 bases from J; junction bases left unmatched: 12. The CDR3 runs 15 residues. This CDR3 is CASSSVIGGRIEQFF. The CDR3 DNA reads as TGTGCCAGCAGTTCCGTGATTGGCGGGAGAATTGAGCAGTTCTTC.

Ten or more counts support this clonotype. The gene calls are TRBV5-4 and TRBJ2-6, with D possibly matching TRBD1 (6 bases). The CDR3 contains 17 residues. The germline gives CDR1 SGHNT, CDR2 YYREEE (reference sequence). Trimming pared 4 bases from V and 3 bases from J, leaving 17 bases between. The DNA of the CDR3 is TGTGCCAGCAGCGTGAGGACAGAAATCAATGGGGCCAACGTCCTGACTTTC. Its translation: CASSVRTEINGANVLTF.

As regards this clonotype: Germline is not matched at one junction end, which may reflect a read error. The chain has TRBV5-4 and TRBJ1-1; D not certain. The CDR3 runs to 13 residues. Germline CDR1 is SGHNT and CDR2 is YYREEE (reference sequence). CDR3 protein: CACSFDKSAEAFF. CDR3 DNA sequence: TGTGCCTGCAGCTTCGACAAAAGCGCTGAAGCTTTCTTT.

As DNA, the CDR3 is TGCGCCAGCAGCCGAACACGGGAGACTGAAGCTTTCTTT. Protein sequence: CASSRTRETEAFF. The chain recombines TRBV4-3 with TRBJ1-1; D gene unclear. The CDR3 consists of 13 residues. The V end lost 4 bases, the J end lost 5 bases, and 11 bases lay between the germline ends. CDR1 and CDR2 (germline): LGHNA, YSLEER.

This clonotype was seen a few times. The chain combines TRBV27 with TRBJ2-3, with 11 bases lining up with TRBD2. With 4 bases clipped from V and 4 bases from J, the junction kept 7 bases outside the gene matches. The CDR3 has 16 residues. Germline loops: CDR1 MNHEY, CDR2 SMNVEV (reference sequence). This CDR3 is CASSWQISGGADTQYF. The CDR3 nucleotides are TGTGCCAGCAGTTGGCAGATTAGCGGGGGGGCAGATACGCAGTATTTT.

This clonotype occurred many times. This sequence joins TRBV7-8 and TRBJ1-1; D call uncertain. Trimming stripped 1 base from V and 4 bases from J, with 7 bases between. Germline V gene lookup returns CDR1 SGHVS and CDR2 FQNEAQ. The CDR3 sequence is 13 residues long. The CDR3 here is CASSLGPSTEAFF. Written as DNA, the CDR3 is TGTGCCAGCAGCTTAGGGCCGAGCACTGAAGCTTTCTTT.

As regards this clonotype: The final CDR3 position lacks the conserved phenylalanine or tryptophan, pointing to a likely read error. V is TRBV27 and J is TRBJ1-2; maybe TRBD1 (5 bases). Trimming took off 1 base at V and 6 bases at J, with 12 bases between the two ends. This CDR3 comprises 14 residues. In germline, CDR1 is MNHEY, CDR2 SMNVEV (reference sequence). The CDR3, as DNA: TGTGCCAGCAGTTTATTAGGGGCAGGGCATGGCTACACCTCC. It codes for CASSLLGAGHGYTS.

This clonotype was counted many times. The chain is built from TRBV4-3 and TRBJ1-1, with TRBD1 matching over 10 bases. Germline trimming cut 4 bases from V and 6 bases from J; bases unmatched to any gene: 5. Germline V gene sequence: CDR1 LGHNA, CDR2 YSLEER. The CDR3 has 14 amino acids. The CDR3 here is CASSPGQGIAEAFF. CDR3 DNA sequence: TGCGCCAGCAGCCCGGGACAGGGGATCGCTGAAGCTTTCTTT.

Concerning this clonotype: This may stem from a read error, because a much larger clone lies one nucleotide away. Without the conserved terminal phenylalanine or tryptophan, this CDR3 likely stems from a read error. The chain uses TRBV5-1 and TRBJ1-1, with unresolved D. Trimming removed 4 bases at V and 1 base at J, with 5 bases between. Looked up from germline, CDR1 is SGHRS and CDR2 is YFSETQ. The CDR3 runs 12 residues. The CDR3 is CASSNGNTEAFL. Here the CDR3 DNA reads TGCGCCAGCAGCAACGGGAACACTGAAGCTTTCCTT.

CDR3 in DNA: TGTGCCAGCAGTGCGTCCCCTAGGGCCAACGTCCTGACTTTC. This encodes CASSASPRANVLTF. The V and J genes are TRBV2 and TRBJ2-6; D gene ambiguous. V lost 4 bases, J lost 5 bases, and 9 bases lay in between. Germline V gene sequence: CDR1 SNHLY, CDR2 FYNNEI. The CDR3 covers 14 residues.

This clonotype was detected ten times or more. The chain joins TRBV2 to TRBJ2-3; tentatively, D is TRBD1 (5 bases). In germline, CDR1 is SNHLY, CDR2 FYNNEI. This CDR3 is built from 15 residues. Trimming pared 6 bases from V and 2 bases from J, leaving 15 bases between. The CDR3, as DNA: TGTGCCAGCAGGGAAAAGGGGTATCTCACAGATACGCAGTATTTT. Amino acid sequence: CASREKGYLTDTQYF.

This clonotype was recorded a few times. The CDR3 DNA is TGTGCCATCAGTGAGTCGAACAGGGCCTCCTACGAGCAGTACTTC. Its protein is CAISESNRASYEQYF. This rearrangement joins TRBV10-3 to TRBJ2-7; a weak D match, TRBD1 (6 bases). CDR3 length: 15 residues. CDR1 and CDR2 (germline): ENHRY, SYGVKD. Trimming removed 0 bases at V and 0 bases at J, with 9 bases between.

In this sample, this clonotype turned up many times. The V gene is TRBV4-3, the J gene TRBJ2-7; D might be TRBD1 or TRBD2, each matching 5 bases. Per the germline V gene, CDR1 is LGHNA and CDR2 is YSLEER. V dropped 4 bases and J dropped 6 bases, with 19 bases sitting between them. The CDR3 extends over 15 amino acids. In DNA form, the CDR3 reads TGCGCCAGCAGCCCAACCCATGGGGGTTTCGCCGAGCAGTACTTC. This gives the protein CASSPTHGGFAEQYF.

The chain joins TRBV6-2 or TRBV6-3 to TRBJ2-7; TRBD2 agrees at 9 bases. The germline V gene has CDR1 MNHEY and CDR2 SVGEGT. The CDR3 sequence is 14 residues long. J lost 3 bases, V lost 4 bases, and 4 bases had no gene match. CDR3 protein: CASSSGTSNYEQYF. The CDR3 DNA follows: TGTGCCAGCAGTTCAGGGACTAGCAACTACGAGCAGTACTTC.

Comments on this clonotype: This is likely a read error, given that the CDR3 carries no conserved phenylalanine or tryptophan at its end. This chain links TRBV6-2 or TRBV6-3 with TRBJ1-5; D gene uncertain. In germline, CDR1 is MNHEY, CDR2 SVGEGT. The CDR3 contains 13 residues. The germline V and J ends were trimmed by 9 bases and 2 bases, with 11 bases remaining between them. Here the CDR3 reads CASRSWGNQPQHS. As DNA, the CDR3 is TGTGCCAGTCGATCATGGGGCAATCAGCCCCAGCATTCT.

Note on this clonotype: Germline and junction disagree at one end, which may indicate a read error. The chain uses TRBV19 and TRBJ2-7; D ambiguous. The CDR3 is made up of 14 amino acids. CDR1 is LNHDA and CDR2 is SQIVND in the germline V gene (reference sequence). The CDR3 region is CGSSISGSSYEQYF. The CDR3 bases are TGTGGCAGTAGTATATCTGGCAGTTCCTACGAGCAGTACTTC.